The 22 T cell receptor beta chains in this list originate from one sample, sequenced in a study of blood T cells in healthy people across ages. Next came a second PCR, run for about 6 to 11 cycles, which used a sample-barcoded 5' primer along with a J-beta primer mix. TCRdb independently ran MiXCR on the 5' RACE reads; one entry per CDR3 protein. The table records about 580,000 distinct CDR3 sequences, 45% to 55% of them present only once. Sequencing was done on a sample of blood. The receptors were gathered from a man at least 80 years old in good health.

This clonotype was counted a few times. V gene TRBV3-1 combines with J gene TRBJ2-4, with 8 bases aligning to TRBD2. The germline CDR1 and CDR2 sequences are LGHDT and YNNKEL (reference sequence). This CDR3 is built from 16 residues. Unmatched junction bases numbered 14, after V lost 0 bases and J lost 13 bases. The DNA for the CDR3 is TGTGCCAGCAGCCAAGATCTCACTAGCGGCGTTGGGGAGCAGTACTTC. This gives the protein CASSQDLTSGVGEQYF.

This rearrangement joins TRBV28 to TRBJ2-7, with D uncertain. Near its end, the DNA agrees better with TRBJ2-5, so the J call may be wrong. The CDR3 totals 15 residues. Germline V gives CDR1 MDHEN, CDR2 SYDVKM. In DNA, the CDR3 is TGTGCCAGCAGTCGCCTCATAGACTTGGTGGGGACCCAGTACTTC. This encodes CASSRLIDLVGTQYF.

V usage is TRBV4-3 and J usage is TRBJ1-4; no firm D call. The CDR3 consists of 15 residues. Trimming stripped 3 bases from V and 8 bases from J, with 16 bases between. Germline CDR1 and CDR2: LGHNA and YSLEER. CDR3 bases: TGCGCCAGCAGCCACGCTTCGTGGCTAGGGGAAAAACTGTTTTTT. Translating gives CASSHASWLGEKLFF.

The chain joins TRBV5-1 to TRBJ2-2; D possibly corresponds to TRBD1 (6 bases). V lost 4 bases and J 7 bases, leaving 17 bases between the germline ends. CDR1 SGHRS and CDR2 YFSETQ come from the germline V gene. The CDR3 contains 15 residues. CDR3 in amino acids: CASSPGHSRGGELFF. The CDR3 DNA reads TGCGCCAGCAGCCCGGGACATTCTCGCGGCGGGGAGCTGTTTTTT. The entire variable domain, with the rest obtained from reference TRBV5-1 and TRBJ2-2, is as follows: KAGVTQTPRYLIKTRGQQVTLSCSPISGHRSVSWYQQTPGQGLQFLFEYFSETQRNKGNFPGRFSGRQFSNSRSEMNVSTLELGDSALYLCASSPGHSRGGELFFGEGSRLTVL.

The J gene is TRBJ2-5, the V gene TRBV5-5; TRBD2 matches at 7 bases. CDR1 is SGHKS and CDR2 is YYEKEE in the germline V gene (reference sequence). The CDR3 loop spans 17 amino acids. The V segment lost 0 bases and the J segment 6 bases; nucleotides outside the gene matches: 14. CDR3: CASSLGGGIGGSKTQYF. The DNA for the CDR3 is TGTGCCAGCAGCTTGGGTGGTGGTATCGGGGGGTCGAAGACCCAGTACTTC.

The chain uses TRBV7-2 and TRBJ2-7; 14 nucleotides line up with TRBD2. V was clipped by 5 bases and J by 4 bases; unmatched bases: 4. This CDR3 is 15 amino acids long. Germline CDR1 and CDR2: SGHTA and FQGNSA. The CDR3 spells CASSLGTSGGYEQYF. For the CDR3, the DNA is TGTGCCAGCAGCCTCGGGACTAGCGGGGGTTACGAGCAGTACTTC.

V gene TRBV10-3 combines with J gene TRBJ1-2, with TRBD1 identical over 9 bases. V shed 0 bases, J shed 4 bases, and the junction held 3 bases outside the gene matches. Germline CDR1 and CDR2: ENHRY and SYGVKD. The CDR3 covers 15 residues. CDR3 sequence (DNA): TGTGCCATCAGTGAGTCGGGACAGGGTGGCTATGGCTACACCTTC. The encoded protein is CAISESGQGGYGYTF.

Of note for this clonotype: The junction and the germline gene differ at one end; a read error may be behind it. This rearrangement joins TRBV29-1 to TRBJ2-6; TRBD1 is a possible D gene (5 bases). CDR1 and CDR2 (germline): SQVTM, ANQGSEA. The CDR3 length is 15 residues. The CDR3 coding sequence is TGCAGCGTTGAGGCCAGGAGCTCTGGGGCCAACGTCCTGATTTTC. Its protein is CSVEARSSGANVLIF.

The rearrangement joins TRBV5-1 to TRBJ2-1, with D uncertain. The CDR3 covers 17 residues. From germline, CDR1 is SGHRS and CDR2 YFSETQ. Trimming left V 4 bases short and J 3 bases short, with 20 bases between. The CDR3 sequence: CASSPVGGGTIYNEQFF. DNA for the CDR3: TGCGCCAGCAGCCCCGTGGGCGGCGGAACCATCTACAATGAGCAGTTCTTC.

A note on this clonotype: This could be a read error, since a much larger clone is one nucleotide away. V gene TRBV7-2 combines with J gene TRBJ2-5, with 7 positions matching TRBD1. The end of the DNA fits TRBJ2-4 better, so the J call may be wrong. This CDR3 contains 13 residues. Germline CDR1 is SGHTA and CDR2 is FQGNSA. CDR3 residues: CAGSLGGLSIQYF. The CDR3 nucleotides are TGTGCCGGCAGCTTAGGGGGCCTCAGCATTCAGTACTTC.

This clonotype has only a few counts. CDR3 residues: CSAQVGGAVYGYTF. The CDR3 coding sequence is TGCAGTGCGCAGGTCGGGGGCGCGGTATATGGCTACACCTTC. The genes are TRBV20-1 and TRBJ1-2; possibly TRBD1 for D (6 bases). V lost 6 bases, J lost 5 bases, and 19 bases lay in between. The germline gives CDR1 DFQATT, CDR2 SNEGSKA (reference sequence). This CDR3 spans 14 amino acids.

The rearrangement joins TRBV24-1 to TRBJ2-1; weak D call: TRBD2 (6 bases). The germline CDR1 and CDR2 sequences are KGHDR and SFDVKD. Trimming took 2 bases from V and 0 from J, leaving 10 bases between them. The CDR3 consists of 16 residues. CDR3 nucleotide sequence: TGTGCCACCAGTGATTCAGCGGACTACTCCTACAATGAGCAGTTCTTC. Amino acids: CATSDSADYSYNEQFF.

This clonotype came up a few times. V and J are TRBV29-1 and TRBJ2-3; the match to TRBD1 covers 7 bases. Germline CDR1 reads SQVTM; CDR2 reads ANQGSEA. V lost 5 bases and J lost 0; bases outside the gene matches: 14. The CDR3 has 17 residues. CDR3 coding DNA: TGCAGCGTTCAGAAAACCCGACAGGGCTCCAGCACAGATACGCAGTATTTT. This translates into CSVQKTRQGSSTDTQYF.

This clonotype has only a few counts. The J gene is TRBJ2-7, the V gene TRBV7-2; a weak D match, TRBD1 (6 bases). The germline V gene encodes CDR1 SGHTA and CDR2 FQGNSA. This CDR3 has 16 amino acids. Trimming removed 5 bases at V and 6 bases at J, with 23 bases between. DNA of the CDR3: TGTGCCAGCAGCCAAACATCCGGAGCTGGGGGCGCCGAGCAGTACTTC. Its translation: CASSQTSGAGGAEQYF. Drawing the rest from reference TRBV7-2 and TRBJ2-7, the complete variable domain is GAGVSQSPSNKVTEKGKDVELRCDPISGHTALYWYRQSLGQGLEFLIYFQGNSAPDKSGLPSDRFSAERTGGSVSTLTIQRTQQEDSAVYLCASSQTSGAGGAEQYFGPGTRLTVT.

The chain is built from TRBV3-1 and TRBJ2-5, with a possible D match to TRBD1 (6 bases). The tail of the sequence fits TRBJ2-7 better, so the J call may be wrong. Germline CDR1 is LGHDT and CDR2 is YNNKEL (reference sequence). CDR3 size: 13 residues. The CDR3 loop reads CASSQGAVNEQYF. CDR3 nucleotides: TGTGCCAGCAGCCAGGGGGCAGTCAACGAGCAGTACTTC.

The chain combines TRBV5-1 with TRBJ2-7; tentatively, D is TRBD2 (6 bases). The germline V gene encodes CDR1 SGHRS and CDR2 YFSETQ. Between the trimmed V and J ends, which lost 4 bases and 6 bases, there was a span of 14 bases. The CDR3 contains 13 residues. CDR3 bases: TGCGCCAGCAGCACGGACGGGGGTGGCGAGCAGTACTTC. Encoded protein: CASSTDGGGEQYF.

The gene calls are TRBV5-5 and TRBJ2-1; 9 nucleotides align to TRBD2. The CDR3 consists of 15 residues. Unmatched junction bases numbered 2, after V lost 4 bases and J lost 0 bases. The germline V gene encodes CDR1 SGHKS and CDR2 YYEKEE (reference sequence). This CDR3 is CASSILAGSYNEQFF. The CDR3, as DNA: TGTGCCAGCAGCATACTAGCGGGCTCCTACAATGAGCAGTTCTTC.

This chain links TRBV20-1 with TRBJ2-5; no clear D. Germline CDR1 DFQATT, CDR2 SNEGSKA (reference sequence). This CDR3 contains 11 residues. Trimming left V 3 bases short and J 5 bases short, with 7 bases between. Here the CDR3 DNA reads TGCAGTGCTAGTGCAGAGGAGACCCAGTACTTC. Translating it yields CSASAEETQYF.

In regard to this clonotype: Since a much larger clone is just one base distant, this may be a read error. The chain has TRBV6-5 and TRBJ2-5; 9 bases line up with TRBD1. CDR3 length equals 15 residues. The trim removed 2 bases at V and 5 bases at J, leaving 6 bases unmatched. Germline V gene data show CDR1 as MNHEY and CDR2 as SVGAGI. The CDR3 region has the DNA TGTGCCAGCAGTTACGCCACAGGGGGCTTTGAGACCCAGTACTTC. Translated: CASSYATGGFETQYF.

The genes are TRBV20-1 and TRBJ2-1; 11 nucleotides align to TRBD1. With 7 bases clipped from V and 7 bases from J, the junction kept 6 bases outside the gene matches. Germline CDR1 DFQATT, CDR2 SNEGSKA (reference sequence). This CDR3 contains 13 residues. CDR3 bases: TGCAGTGGCCGGACAGGGGGCAGGAATGAGCAGTTCTTC. It encodes CSGRTGGRNEQFF.

This clonotype was seen more than once but under ten times. Written as DNA, the CDR3 is TGTGCCAGCAGTTACGCGAGACAGGGTGGAGGCGAGCAGTACTTC. Translating gives CASSYARQGGGEQYF. This chain links TRBV6-5 with TRBJ2-4, with TRBD1 matching 7 bases. The J call may not be correct, given that the DNA end is closer to TRBJ2-7. Germline V gene sequence: CDR1 MNHEY, CDR2 SVGAGI. This CDR3 region has 15 residues.

Points on this clonotype: This clone may be a read error of a much larger clone one base away. The V gene is TRBV6-6, the J gene TRBJ2-1, with D perhaps being TRBD1 or TRBD2 (6 bases each). Between the trimmed V and J ends, which lost 5 bases and 8 bases, there was a span of 16 bases. Germline lookup yields CDR1 MNHNY and CDR2 SVGAGI (reference sequence). This CDR3 has 14 residues. In DNA form, the CDR3 reads TGTGCCAGCAGTCCGGAGGGGGGACGGGATGAGCAGTTCTTC. Translating gives CASSPEGGRDEQFF.